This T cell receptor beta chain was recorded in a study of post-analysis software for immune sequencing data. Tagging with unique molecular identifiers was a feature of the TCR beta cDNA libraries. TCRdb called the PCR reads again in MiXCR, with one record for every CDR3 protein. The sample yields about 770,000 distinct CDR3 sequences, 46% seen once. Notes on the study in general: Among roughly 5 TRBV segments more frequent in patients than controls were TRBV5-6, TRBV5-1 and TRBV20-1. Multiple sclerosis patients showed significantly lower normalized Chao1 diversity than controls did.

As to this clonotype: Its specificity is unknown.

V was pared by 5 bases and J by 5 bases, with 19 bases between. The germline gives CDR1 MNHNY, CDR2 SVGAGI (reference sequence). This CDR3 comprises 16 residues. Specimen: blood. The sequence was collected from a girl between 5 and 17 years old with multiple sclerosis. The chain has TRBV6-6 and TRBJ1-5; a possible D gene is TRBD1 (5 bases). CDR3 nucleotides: TGTGCCAGCAGTCCTAGACCGGGACCAACTTATCAGCCCCAGCATTTT. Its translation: CASSPRPGPTYQPQHF.